This entry describes one TCR beta chain. Its antigen is currently unknown. Germline V gene lookup returns CDR1 MDHEN and CDR2 SYDVKM. V gave up 4 bases and J gave up 6 bases, with 16 bases separating them. The CDR3 is made up of 15 amino acids. This specimen belongs to a study of T cell repertoires in cytomegalovirus infection. In the study overall: The public TCR beta signatures pointed to both CMV infection and matching HLA type. Study-wide points: Dominating the ex vivo response were TCR beta clonotypes that were CMV-specific and HLA-C-restricted. Accumulated public TCR beta family frequency recognized individuals carrying CMV together with the relevant HLA.

TCRdb re-analysed the reads in MiXCR, keeping a single row per CDR3 protein. The table records about 140,000 distinct CDR3 sequences, approximately 5.9% of them present only once. This clonotype originated in a human donor in good health (CMV status not recorded). Some clones in this sample may be carry-over from other donors' samples. Sequenced input: PBMCs. The chain employs TRBV28 and TRBJ1-5, with D perhaps TRBD1 (5 bases). The CDR3, as DNA: TGTGCCAGCAGTTCCGCCCCAGGGCGGCTTCAGCCCCAGCATTTT. Its translation: CASSSAPGRLQPQHF.